A selection of T cell receptor beta chains follows, all from one sample in a study of monozygotic twins with inflammatory bowel disease. Following a re-call of the 5' RACE reads, TCRdb has one entry per CDR3 protein and lacks DNA. The sample's table shows some 330,000 distinct CDR3 sequences. Input material: blood. These receptors came from a human donor with ulcerative colitis or Crohn's disease, or a healthy co-twin of an affected twin (not recorded which). Each CDR3 is given with its conserved first and last residue. Each record gives: CDR3 length, J gene, V gene, CDR3 protein.

CDR3 length: 11
J gene: TRBJ2-7
V gene: TRBV12-3/TRBV12-4
CDR3 protein: CASSSSGTKYF

CDR3 length: 17
J gene: TRBJ2-5
V gene: TRBV6-2/TRBV6-3
CDR3 protein: CASSYFPRRTNQETQYF

CDR3 length: 16
J gene: TRBJ2-2
V gene: TRBV30
CDR3 protein: CAWSSKDRGNTGELFF

CDR3 length: 12
J gene: TRBJ2-7
V gene: TRBV6-6
CDR3 protein: CASSRKPYEQYF

CDR3 length: 12
J gene: TRBJ1-1
V gene: TRBV3-1
CDR3 protein: CASSQLRLGAFF

CDR3 length: 17
J gene: TRBJ1-2
V gene: TRBV20-1
CDR3 protein: CSARAGVVSGSNYGYTF

CDR3 length: 15
J gene: TRBJ2-3
V gene: TRBV3-1
CDR3 protein: CASSQEWQGTDTQYF

CDR3 length: 15
J gene: TRBJ1-5
V gene: TRBV9
CDR3 protein: CASSVGATQNQPQHF

CDR3 length: 14
J gene: TRBJ2-5
V gene: TRBV20-1
CDR3 protein: CSARDLAGAETQYF

CDR3 length: 13
J gene: TRBJ1-2
V gene: TRBV18
CDR3 protein: CASSPVGDYGYTF

CDR3 length: 15
J gene: TRBJ2-7
V gene: TRBV9
CDR3 protein: CASSLRTAPRYEQYF

CDR3 length: 14
J gene: TRBJ1-1
V gene: TRBV6-6
CDR3 protein: CASSRQGVETEAFF

CDR3 length: 14
J gene: TRBJ1-1
V gene: TRBV6-6
CDR3 protein: CASSITTGSTEAFF

CDR3 length: 13
J gene: TRBJ2-7
V gene: TRBV27
CDR3 protein: CASSPHPSYEQYF

CDR3 length: 15
J gene: TRBJ2-7
V gene: TRBV12-3/TRBV12-4
CDR3 protein: CASSIQGTYSYEQYF

CDR3 length: 18
J gene: TRBJ1-1
V gene: TRBV4-3
CDR3 protein: CASSQSAQGTLVGTEAFF

CDR3 length: 17
J gene: TRBJ1-6
V gene: TRBV5-4
CDR3 protein: CASRRTGGDRLNSPLHF

CDR3 length: 16
J gene: TRBJ2-1
V gene: TRBV5-1
CDR3 protein: CASSLRGNYNYNEQFF

CDR3 length: 16
J gene: TRBJ1-5
V gene: TRBV20-1
CDR3 protein: CSASDPLGLSPQPQHF

CDR3 length: 15
J gene: TRBJ2-1
V gene: TRBV2
CDR3 protein: CASSPRGRVYNEQFF

CDR3 length: 15
J gene: TRBJ2-3
V gene: TRBV20-1
CDR3 protein: CSADEMRGLTDTQYF

CDR3 length: 12
J gene: TRBJ2-1
V gene: TRBV5-1
CDR3 protein: CASSPWRNEQFF

CDR3 length: 11
J gene: TRBJ2-7
V gene: TRBV2
CDR3 protein: CASGRSSEQYF

CDR3 length: 16
J gene: TRBJ2-3
V gene: TRBV7-3
CDR3 protein: CASSPQATLNENTQYF

CDR3 length: 15
J gene: TRBJ2-5
V gene: TRBV11-2
CDR3 protein: CASSLRGRAQETQYF

CDR3 length: 14
J gene: TRBJ1-3
V gene: TRBV9
CDR3 protein: CASSAGTAGNTIYF

CDR3 length: 11
J gene: TRBJ2-7
V gene: TRBV29-1
CDR3 protein: CSAGQGNEQYF

CDR3 length: 14
J gene: TRBJ2-5
V gene: TRBV7-8
CDR3 protein: CASSSRTSEETQYF

CDR3 length: 13
J gene: TRBJ2-6
V gene: TRBV29-1
CDR3 protein: CSAQGRGANVLTF

CDR3 length: 11
J gene: TRBJ1-1
V gene: TRBV6-2/TRBV6-3
CDR3 protein: CASIGVTEAFF

CDR3 length: 14
J gene: TRBJ1-1
V gene: TRBV20-1
CDR3 protein: CSASNAGANTEAFF

CDR3 length: 15
J gene: TRBJ1-6
V gene: TRBV12-3/TRBV12-4
CDR3 protein: CASTRTVGQGSPLHF

CDR3 length: 15
J gene: TRBJ1-5
V gene: TRBV2
CDR3 protein: CASSDSWGLNQPQHF

CDR3 length: 14
J gene: TRBJ2-3
V gene: TRBV24-1
CDR3 protein: CATSDWAEADTQYF

CDR3 length: 14
J gene: TRBJ1-6
V gene: TRBV20-1
CDR3 protein: CSVSRQSYNSPLHF

CDR3 length: 15
J gene: TRBJ2-1
V gene: TRBV4-2
CDR3 protein: CASSQTTGTINEQFF

CDR3 length: 12
J gene: TRBJ1-6
V gene: TRBV7-8
CDR3 protein: CASSLFNSPLHF

CDR3 length: 14
J gene: TRBJ2-1
V gene: TRBV9
CDR3 protein: CASTRTSGIVEQFF

CDR3 length: 14
J gene: TRBJ2-1
V gene: TRBV11-2
CDR3 protein: CASSWGGRYNEQFF

CDR3 length: 14
J gene: TRBJ2-7
V gene: TRBV6-5
CDR3 protein: CASSYGTTSYEQYF

CDR3 length: 15
J gene: TRBJ2-6
V gene: TRBV29-1
CDR3 protein: CSVVQGTSGANVLTF

CDR3 length: 15
J gene: TRBJ2-5
V gene: TRBV29-1
CDR3 protein: CSVDPGGMVQETQYF

CDR3 length: 13
J gene: TRBJ2-1
V gene: TRBV3-1
CDR3 protein: CASSQPGPGSRFF

CDR3 length: 15
J gene: TRBJ1-5
V gene: TRBV5-5
CDR3 protein: CASRGTGSVNQPQHF

CDR3 length: 16
J gene: TRBJ2-2
V gene: TRBV9
CDR3 protein: CASSVDGGLGTGELFF

CDR3 length: 11
J gene: TRBJ2-1
V gene: TRBV18
CDR3 protein: CASSPGSEQFF

CDR3 length: 13
J gene: TRBJ2-3
V gene: TRBV6-5
CDR3 protein: CASSYSQGSTQYF

CDR3 length: 18
J gene: TRBJ2-5
V gene: TRBV15
CDR3 protein: CATSRDPSGGGPKVTQYF

CDR3 length: 16
J gene: TRBJ1-3
V gene: TRBV28
CDR3 protein: CASSLTSGRGRNTIYF

CDR3 length: 17
J gene: TRBJ2-2
V gene: TRBV5-5
CDR3 protein: CASSLVPSGGITGELFF

CDR3 length: 19
J gene: TRBJ1-3
V gene: TRBV10-3
CDR3 protein: CAISGKSSDREAPGNTIYF

CDR3 length: 14
J gene: TRBJ1-6
V gene: TRBV20-1
CDR3 protein: CSALVDRANSPLHF

CDR3 length: 13
J gene: TRBJ1-2
V gene: TRBV7-2
CDR3 protein: CASSLWRDYGYTF